The 20 T cell receptor beta chains below come from one sample, sequenced in a study of cytomegalovirus exposure and HLA in healthy donors (dated by TCRdb to 2016 to 2017). The library was generated by the immunoSEQ multiplex PCR assay. This immuneACCESS table, as held by TCRdb, lists in-frame sequences with V and J called but not all clones. Of the missing ones, under half trace to an unresolved V gene in checked studies; the others have no known cause. For this sample the table gives roughly 48,000 clones, of which around 94% were detected only once. 6.5% to 9.5% of the sample belongs to the ten largest clones. What was sequenced was PBMCs. The receptors stem from a woman younger than 30 in good health and CMV-seropositive.

This chain connects TRBV5-1 to TRBJ2-1; 8 positions match TRBD2. This CDR3 comprises 14 residues. V lost 9 bases and J lost 6; bases outside the gene matches: 11. The germline gives CDR1 SGHRS, CDR2 YFSETQ. CDR3 nucleotide sequence: TGCGCCACCTCGAGCGGGAGTTGGGGCAATGAGCAGTTCTTC. Protein sequence: CATSSGSWGNEQFF.

The chain couples TRBV9 to TRBJ2-7, with 11 bases lining up with TRBD2. This CDR3 is built from 14 residues. The V gene end was trimmed by 3 bases and the J gene end by 4 bases; junction bases not matched to a gene: 3. CDR1 and CDR2 from the germline V gene are SGDLS and YYNGEE. This CDR3 is CASSARLAGYEQYF. As DNA, the CDR3 is TGTGCCAGCAGCGCCCGACTAGCGGGGTACGAGCAGTACTTC.

In its sample, this clone was seen a few times. The rearrangement joins TRBV5-4 to TRBJ2-7; 8 bases are a match to TRBD1. V shed 1 base and J 5 bases; nucleotides not matched to a gene: 5. The CDR3 loop spans 14 amino acids. Germline V gene data show CDR1 as SGHNT and CDR2 as YYREEE (reference sequence). The DNA for the CDR3 is TGTGCCAGCAGCTTGATGGACAGGGTTCACGAGCAGTACTTC. It yields the protein CASSLMDRVHEQYF.

This clone was seen once. The chain combines TRBV10-1 with TRBJ1-5; D not certain. The CDR3 sequence is 12 residues long. V gave up 10 bases and J gave up 3 bases, with 10 bases separating them. The germline V gene has CDR1 WNHNN and CDR2 SYGVQD (reference sequence). The CDR3 DNA sequence: TGCGCCACCAAGGAGTACAATCAGCCCCAGCATTTT. This sequence encodes CATKEYNQPQHF.

The chain is built from TRBV19 and TRBJ2-1, with TRBD2 matching 8 bases. V lost 5 bases, J lost 1 base, and 10 bases stayed unmatched. This CDR3 has 17 residues. Germline lookup yields CDR1 LNHDA and CDR2 SQIVND (reference sequence). The CDR3 region has the DNA TGTGCCAGTAGTCCGACGCTGGTAGCGGGATCCTACAATGAGCAGTTCTTC. Translation: CASSPTLVAGSYNEQFF.

The genes are TRBV28 and TRBJ2-7; 9 nucleotides match TRBD2. The CDR3 totals 15 residues. V lost 3 bases to trimming and J lost 3 bases; unmatched junction nucleotides: 6. The V gene's germline CDR1 is MDHEN and CDR2 SYDVKM. CDR3 sequence (DNA): TGTGCCAGCAGTTTGGAGGGTAGCGGGAGCTACGAGCAGTACTTC. Its protein product is CASSLEGSGSYEQYF.

The chain employs TRBV2 and TRBJ1-2; 8 nucleotides line up with TRBD1. This CDR3 is built from 14 residues. Trimming removed 2 bases from V and 3 bases from J; junction bases left unmatched: 2. Per the germline V gene, CDR1 is SNHLY and CDR2 is FYNNEI. Here the CDR3 DNA reads TGTGCCAGCAGTGAACAGGGGGCTGACTATGGCTACACCTTC. Its protein is CASSEQGADYGYTF.

The V call is TRBV27, the J call TRBJ2-1, with 9 bases lining up with TRBD2. The CDR3 spans 15 residues. Per germline, CDR1 MNHEY and CDR2 SMNVEV (reference sequence). With 6 bases clipped from V and 4 bases from J, the junction kept 7 bases outside the gene matches. CDR3 in amino acids: CASSLTSGLYNEQFF. Written as DNA, the CDR3 is TGTGCCAGCAGCCTCACTAGCGGGCTGTACAATGAGCAGTTCTTC.

The chain is built from TRBV7-8 and TRBJ1-1, with D maybe TRBD1 (6 bases). This CDR3 region has 14 residues. CDR1 and CDR2 (germline): SGHVS, FQNEAQ. Deletions cut 1 base from V and 4 bases from J, with 10 bases between. CDR3 amino acids: CASSLVGGGTEAFF. The CDR3 coding sequence is TGTGCCAGCAGCTTAGTTGGGGGCGGCACTGAAGCTTTCTTT.

The V and J genes are TRBV7-3 and TRBJ1-1, with D uncertain. Germline CDR1 SGHTA, CDR2 FQGTGA. This CDR3 has 13 amino acids. V gave up 2 bases and J gave up 0 bases, with 4 bases separating them. DNA of the CDR3: TGTGCCAGCAGCTTACTAATGAACACTGAAGCTTTCTTT. Its protein is CASSLLMNTEAFF.

The V and J genes are TRBV9 and TRBJ2-4; 7 bases are shared with TRBD2. The CDR3 covers 15 residues. Germline V gene data show CDR1 as SGDLS and CDR2 as YYNGEE. Unmatched junction bases numbered 11, after V lost 4 bases and J lost 7 bases. The CDR3 sequence: CASSPSGGGPNIQYF. DNA of the CDR3: TGTGCCAGCAGCCCCTCGGGGGGAGGCCCCAACATTCAGTACTTC.

This sequence joins TRBV28 and TRBJ1-5; D is perhaps TRBD1 (6 bases). The V end lost 6 bases, the J end lost 0 bases, and 18 bases lay between the germline ends. The CDR3 consists of 17 residues. The germline gives CDR1 MDHEN, CDR2 SYDVKM. The CDR3 loop reads CASSLYRTVNSNQPQHF. CDR3 sequence (DNA): TGTGCCAGCAGCCTGTATAGGACAGTTAATAGCAATCAGCCCCAGCATTTT. The entire variable domain, with the rest obtained from reference TRBV28 and TRBJ1-5, is as follows: DVKVTQSSRYLVKRTGEKVFLECVQDMDHENMFWYRQDPGLGLRLIYFSYDVKMKEKGDIPEGYSVSREKKERFSLILESASTNQTSMYLCASSLYRTVNSNQPQHFGDGTRLSIL.

The chain links TRBV2 to TRBJ2-7, with 8 bases aligning to TRBD2. The ends lost 11 bases at V and 6 bases at J; junction bases unmatched: 27. The CDR3 consists of 18 residues. The germline V gene encodes CDR1 SNHLY and CDR2 FYNNEI. Here the CDR3 reads CAPPRGGPRDSQIFEQYF. The CDR3 region has the DNA TGTGCCCCCCCTCGGGGGGGGCCCCGGGACTCACAAATATTCGAGCAGTACTTC.

The rearrangement uses TRBV7-3 and TRBJ2-1; 8 nucleotides line up with TRBD1. The V gene end was trimmed by 5 bases and the J gene end by 9 bases; junction bases not matched to a gene: 15. The CDR3 is 16 amino acids. Germline V gene lookup returns CDR1 SGHTA and CDR2 FQGTGA. CDR3 in DNA: TGTGCCAGCAGCAATGTCCGTGGACAGGGTAAAGGTGAGCAGTTCTTC. Translating gives CASSNVRGQGKGEQFF.

This chain uses TRBV28 with TRBJ1-2; the D is unclear. Per germline, CDR1 MDHEN and CDR2 SYDVKM. With 3 bases removed from V and 2 bases from J, the gap between germline ends came to 7 bases. The CDR3 totals 13 residues. Written as DNA, the CDR3 is TGTGCCAGCAGTTTCTTCAGGAACTATGGCTACACCTTC. The encoded protein is CASSFFRNYGYTF.

The V and J genes are TRBV5-1 and TRBJ2-3, with 10 nucleotides matching TRBD2. This CDR3 is 16 amino acids long. Germline CDR1 is SGHRS and CDR2 is YFSETQ. Trimming cost V 0 bases and J 2 bases; bases outside gene matches: 3. CDR3 bases: TGCGCCAGCAGCTTGGCCGGGACTAGCGACACAGATACGCAGTATTTT. Protein: CASSLAGTSDTDTQYF.

The chain combines TRBV29-1 with TRBJ2-7; 8 positions match TRBD1. The V and J ends lost 3 bases and 2 bases, in that order; junction bases with no gene match: 0. The CDR3 covers 12 residues. From germline, CDR1 is SQVTM and CDR2 ANQGSEA. Written as DNA, the CDR3 is TGCAGCGTTGAGGACAGGGCCTACGAGCAGTACTTC. It codes for CSVEDRAYEQYF.

V gene TRBV21-1 combines with J gene TRBJ2-2; the table's TRBD2 call for D was not verified on the DNA. TRBV21-1 is a documented pseudogene. The CDR3 has 17 residues. This chain's CDR3 is CASSKVGAGGYTGELFF. CDR3 nucleotide sequence: TGTGCCAGCAGCAAAGTTGGGGCAGGAGGGTACACCGGGGAGCTGTTTTTT.

The rearrangement links TRBV28 to TRBJ2-7, with 9 nucleotides matching TRBD1. The length of the CDR3 is 14 residues. Germline values: CDR1 MDHEN, CDR2 SYDVKM. V was pared by 3 bases and J by 6 bases, with 6 bases of the junction left unmatched. The CDR3 region is CASSFWDRVGEQYF. The DNA for the CDR3 is TGTGCCAGCAGTTTTTGGGACAGGGTAGGCGAGCAGTACTTC.

The gene calls are TRBV5-4 and TRBJ1-4; 7 nucleotides align to TRBD1. Germline loops: CDR1 SGHNT, CDR2 YYREEE (reference sequence). The CDR3 loop spans 13 amino acids. The ends lost 2 bases at V and 8 bases at J; junction bases unmatched: 3. This CDR3 is CASSFTGEEKLFF. The CDR3, as DNA: TGTGCCAGCAGCTTTACAGGGGAGGAAAAACTGTTTTTT. Full variable domain (missing parts from reference TRBV5-4 and TRBJ1-4): ETGVTQSPTHLIKTRGQQVTLRCSSQSGHNTVSWYQQALGQGPQFIFQYYREEENGRGNFPPRFSGLQFPNYSSELNVNALELDDSALYLCASSFTGEEKLFFGSGTQLSVL.